This T cell receptor delta chain was observed in a study of γδ T cells in repeated Plasmodium falciparum infection. Background on the study: Donors were malaria-exposed Malian children or age- and gender-matched Australian children. Malian repertoires were sampled cross-sectionally without transmission and longitudinally through febrile malaria.

The V and J ends lost 2 bases and 5 bases, in that order; junction bases with no gene match: 25. The CDR3 contains 21 residues. Germline CDR1 and CDR2: TSWWSYY and QGS. Gammadelta T cells were flow-sorted from PBMC into Vgamma9/Vdelta2+ and Vdelta2-negative populations for bulk analysis. Both TRG and TRD chains were sequenced from each sorted sample. TCRdb fed the multiplex PCR reads into CATT to redo clone calling. The table lists around 82,000 delta-chain clones, more than 1.4% of them singletons. This clone was seen a few times. Its specificity is unknown. The study's findings and limits: Compared with Australian children, Malian Vdelta2-negative repertoires seemed more clonal, less diverse, less shared.

This clonotype was obtained from a pool of human donors (malaria-infected and uninfected, not separated). This rearrangement joins TRDV1 to TRDJ1; 8 bases map to TRDD3. No J gene was available from TCRdb, and it was assigned here by a germline match of the DNA. The sequenced sample consisted of gamma-delta T cells from blood. The CDR3 nucleotides are TGTGCTCTTGGGGAAGGATCTAGATTTCCCTATTTACTGGGGGCCATTGATAAACTCATCTTT. It encodes CALGEGSRFPYLLGAIDKLIF.